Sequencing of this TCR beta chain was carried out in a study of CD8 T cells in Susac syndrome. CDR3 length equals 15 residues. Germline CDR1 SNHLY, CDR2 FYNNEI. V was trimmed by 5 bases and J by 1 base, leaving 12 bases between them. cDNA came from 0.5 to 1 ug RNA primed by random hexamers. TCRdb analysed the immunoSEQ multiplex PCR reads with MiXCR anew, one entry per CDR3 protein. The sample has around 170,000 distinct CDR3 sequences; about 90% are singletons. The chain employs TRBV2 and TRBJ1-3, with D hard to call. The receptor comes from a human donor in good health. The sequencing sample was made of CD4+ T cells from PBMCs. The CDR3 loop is CASSSLTASGNTIYF. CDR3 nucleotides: TGTGCCAGCAGTTCATTGACGGCTTCTGGAAACACCATATATTTT.